This T cell receptor (beta chain) comes out of a study of T-cell reconstitution after alpha-beta-depleted transplantation in children. The TCRbeta library was prepared with unique molecular identifiers. A single record per CDR3 protein comes from TCRdb applying MiXCR to the PCR reads. In the table there are just over 350,000 distinct CDR3 sequences, approximately 12% of which are singletons. In this sample, this clonotype turned up a few times. V was shortened by 2 bases and J by 0 bases, with 15 bases between the two germline ends. The germline V gene has CDR1 SGHRS and CDR2 YFSETQ. The length of the CDR3 is 17 residues.

The starting material was PBMCs, obtained from the stem cell graft. V usage is TRBV5-1 and J usage is TRBJ2-1; possibly TRBD1 for D (5 bases). This sequence was found in a human donor who donated a stem cell graft to a child with Fanconi anemia. The CDR3 coding sequence is TGCGCCAGCAGCTTTGGACGGACAACTTTCTCCTACAATGAGCAGTTCTTC. The encoded protein is CASSFGRTTFSYNEQFF.